This T cell receptor beta chain originates from a study of blood T cell repertoires in COVID-19. The wider study: Both acute and convalescent COVID-19 samples were obtained from the United States, Italy and Spain. Sample material is recorded as cDNA or gDNA derived from T cells, B-cell-depleted T cells, or PBMCs.

In the authors' methods: The assay estimated nucleated cells by amplifying reference gene primers. Only in-frame clones appear in the TCRdb table, and some are missing; sequencing was by immunoSEQ multiplex PCR. The V and J calls and clone size come from that table; D and trimming were worked out from the DNA. The sample gives roughly 150,000 clones, 60% to 85% of which show up once; about 8.6% is in the top ten. The receptor was isolated from a man in his fifties or sixties with active or convalescent COVID-19. Sequences were obtained from peripheral blood.

The CDR3 region has the DNA TGTGCCAGCAGCGAAAGAGCGACAGGGTATGGCGAGCAGTACTTC. It codes for CASSERATGYGEQYF. The rearrangement joins TRBV9 to TRBJ2-7, with TRBD1 matching 7 bases. V lost 3 bases to trimming and J lost 6 bases; unmatched junction nucleotides: 12. Germline V gene data show CDR1 as SGDLS and CDR2 as YYNGEE. This CDR3 region has 15 residues.